The 14 T cell receptor beta chains in this list originate from one sample, sequenced in a study of shared clonotypes between healthy human individuals. Naive-designated CD8 cells lacked CD45RO, were positively enriched for CCR7, and omitted terminally differentiated effector memory CD45RA+ cells. The table came from immunoSEQ multiplex PCR; TCRdb's copy has only in-frame clones and leaves some out. This table has fewer than 1 million clones, roughly 96% appearing once. Source material: naive CD8+ T cells sorted from blood. The receptors originated from a man aged 25 to 45 in good health.

The rearrangement links TRBV13 to TRBJ2-7, with D perhaps TRBD2 (5 bases). With 5 bases removed from V and 12 bases from J, the gap between germline ends came to 23 bases. The germline V gene encodes CDR1 PRHDT and CDR2 FYEKMQ (reference sequence). The CDR3 runs 14 residues. The DNA of the CDR3 is TGTGCCAGCAGCGCACTAGTTAATGAGACGAGCATGTACTTC. Protein sequence: CASSALVNETSMYF.

This chain uses TRBV7-2 with TRBJ1-1; D ambiguous. Per the germline V gene, CDR1 is SGHTA and CDR2 is FQGNSA. V lost 7 bases, J lost 0 bases, and 12 bases lay in between. The CDR3 is 14 amino acids. The DNA for the CDR3 is TGTGCCAGCAAAACCAATCTGATGAACACTGAAGCTTTCTTT. Protein product: CASKTNLMNTEAFF.

The V and J genes are TRBV5-1 and TRBJ2-7; D may be TRBD1 or TRBD2 (5 bases each). CDR1 and CDR2 from the germline V gene are SGHRS and YFSETQ. The CDR3 length is 14 residues. V gave up 7 bases and J gave up 4 bases, with 18 bases separating them. The CDR3 loop is CASSSGASGYEQYF. The CDR3 DNA reads as TGCGCCAGCTCTTCTGGGGCCAGCGGATACGAGCAGTACTTC.

The chain recombines TRBV21-1 with TRBJ2-1; the table's D call of TRBD1 was not tested on the DNA. TRBV21-1 has pseudogene status. This CDR3 is built from 16 residues. The CDR3 DNA reads TGTGCCAGCGGCCATTCCGGGACAGGGAACTACAATGAGCAGTTCTTC. Translation: CASGHSGTGNYNEQFF.

The CDR3 protein is CASSSVTSGSGFQETQYF. For the CDR3, the DNA is TGTGCCAGCAGCTCCGTGACTAGCGGGAGTGGTTTCCAAGAGACCCAGTACTTC. The V call is TRBV11-3, the J call TRBJ2-5; TRBD2 aligns across 12 bases. Trimming at V came to 4 bases and at J to 1 base, leaving 10 bases not matched to a gene. Germline values: CDR1 SGHNT, CDR2 YENEEA. The CDR3 is made up of 18 amino acids.

This clone was recorded once. Its ends do not fully match the called genes, so a read error is possible. The chain uses TRBV7-2 and TRBJ2-1; 10 bases agree with TRBD2. Germline assignment: CDR1 SGHTA and CDR2 FQGNSA. This CDR3 contains 14 residues. The CDR3 is CASSLAGDYNEQFF. The CDR3 DNA reads as TGTGCCAGCAGCCTAGCGGGAGATTACAATGAGCAGTTCTTC.

CDR3 coding DNA: TGTGCCAGCAGCTTGGGCGGGCACTACGAGCAGTACTTC. Amino acid sequence: CASSLGGHYEQYF. The chain uses TRBV5-8 and TRBJ2-7; TRBD2 might be the D (5 bases). The CDR3 has 13 residues. Between the trimmed V and J ends, which lost 0 bases and 3 bases, there was a span of 7 bases. CDR1 and CDR2 from the germline V gene are SGHTS and YDEGEE.

The CDR3 DNA reads as TGTGCCAGCAGTCGCCCAGGACAGGGGGCGGCTACGCAGTATTTT. Its protein is CASSRPGQGAATQYF. The chain has TRBV6-5 and TRBJ2-3; 11 bases are a match to TRBD1. Trimming removed 5 bases from V and 8 bases from J; junction bases left unmatched: 9. Germline V gene sequence: CDR1 MNHEY, CDR2 SVGAGI. This CDR3 spans 15 amino acids.

The chain uses TRBV25-1 and TRBJ2-7; 11 positions match TRBD2. The CDR3 consists of 14 residues. CDR1 and CDR2 (germline): MGHDK, SYGVNS. Germline trimming cut 3 bases from V and 6 bases from J; bases unmatched to any gene: 4. CDR3 in DNA: TGTGCCAGCAGTGAGGGTAGCGGGAGGGGCGAGCAGTACTTC. Translating gives CASSEGSGRGEQYF.

This chain uses TRBV9 with TRBJ2-3; D is possibly TRBD1 or TRBD2 (5 bases each). This CDR3 has 17 amino acids. Germline assignment: CDR1 SGDLS and CDR2 YYNGEE. The ends were cut back, 0 bases at V and 1 base at J, with 15 bases in the middle. The CDR3 spells CASSVGSFGTGTDTQYF. The DNA for the CDR3 is TGTGCCAGCAGCGTAGGGTCGTTCGGGACGGGCACAGATACGCAGTATTTT.

The V call is TRBV7-9, the J call TRBJ2-5; D is uncertain. The germline V gene encodes CDR1 SEHNR and CDR2 FQNEAQ (reference sequence). There are 13 residues in the CDR3. Deletions cut 3 bases from V and 2 bases from J, with 7 bases between. CDR3 DNA sequence: TGTGCCAGCAGCTTGGGATATCAAGAGACCCAGTACTTC. This encodes CASSLGYQETQYF. Using reference TRBV7-9 and TRBJ2-5 for the parts outside the CDR3, the full variable domain is DTGVSQNPRHKITKRGQNVTFRCDPISEHNRLYWYRQTLGQGPEFLTYFQNEAQLEKSRLLSDRFSAERPKGSFSTLEIQRTEQGDSAMYLCASSLGYQETQYFGPGTRLLVL.

This clone was recorded a few times. Within the sample, other DNA sequences also encode this same CDR3. The CDR3 region has the DNA TGTGCCAGCTCCGCTGCCGGGAGCTCCTACAATGAGCAGTTCTTC. Its translation: CASSAAGSSYNEQFF. The rearrangement links TRBV7-9 to TRBJ2-1, with a possible D match to TRBD2 (6 bases). This CDR3 is built from 15 residues. Germline assignment: CDR1 SEHNR and CDR2 FQNEAQ (reference sequence). The ends were cut back, 8 bases at V and 0 bases at J, with 14 bases in the middle.

The gene calls are TRBV19 and TRBJ2-7, with 7 bases matching TRBD2. The CDR3 has 15 amino acids. Germline V gene data show CDR1 as LNHDA and CDR2 as SQIVND (reference sequence). J was trimmed by 7 bases and V by 5 bases; bases with no gene match: 14. CDR3 sequence reads: CASSQNPGGPMEQYF. DNA of the CDR3: TGTGCCAGTAGTCAAAATCCGGGAGGCCCTATGGAGCAGTACTTC.

The chain joins TRBV28 to TRBJ2-7, with TRBD1 matching over 8 bases. CDR3 length: 14 residues. Germline values: CDR1 MDHEN, CDR2 SYDVKM. V lost 6 bases, J lost 4 bases, and 8 bases stayed unmatched. This chain's CDR3 is CASRKLGQGYEQYF. CDR3 coding DNA: TGTGCCAGCAGAAAACTAGGACAGGGTTACGAGCAGTACTTC.